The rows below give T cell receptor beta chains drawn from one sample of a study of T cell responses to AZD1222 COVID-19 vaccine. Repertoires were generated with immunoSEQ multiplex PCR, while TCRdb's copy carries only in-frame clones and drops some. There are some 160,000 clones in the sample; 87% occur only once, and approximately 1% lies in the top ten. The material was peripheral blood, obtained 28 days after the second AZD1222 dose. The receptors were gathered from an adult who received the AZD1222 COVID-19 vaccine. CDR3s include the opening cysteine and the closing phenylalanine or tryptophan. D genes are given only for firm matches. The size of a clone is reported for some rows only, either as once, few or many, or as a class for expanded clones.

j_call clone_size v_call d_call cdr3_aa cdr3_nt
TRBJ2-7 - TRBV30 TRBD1 CAWSRDSLYEQYF TGTGCCTGGAGTAGGGACAGCCTCTACGAGCAGTACTTC
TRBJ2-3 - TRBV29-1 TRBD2 CSGTILAGGADTQYF TGCAGCGGAACAATACTAGCGGGGGGGGCAGATACGCAGTATTTT
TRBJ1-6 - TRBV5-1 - CASSPTAQRYNSPLHF TGCGCCAGCAGCCCGACAGCCCAACGTTATAATTCACCCCTCCACTTT
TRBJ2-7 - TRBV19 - CASSTLRDLRWQYF TGTGCCAGTAGTACGCTCCGGGACCTCAGGTGGCAGTACTTC
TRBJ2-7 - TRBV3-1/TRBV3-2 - CASSQAGGREQYF TGTGCCAGCAGCCAAGCAGGAGGTCGGGAGCAGTACTTC
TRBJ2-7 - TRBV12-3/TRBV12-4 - CASRSGGSHEQYF TGTGCCAGCAGATCGGGGGGCTCGCACGAGCAGTACTTC
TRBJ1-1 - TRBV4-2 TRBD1 CASSQPDRASGTEAFF TGTGCCAGCAGCCAACCGGACAGGGCAAGTGGGACTGAAGCTTTCTTT
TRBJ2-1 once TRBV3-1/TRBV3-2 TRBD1 CATGQGVSNEQFF TGTGCCACGGGACAGGGGGTTTCCAATGAGCAGTTCTTC
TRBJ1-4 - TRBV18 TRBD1 CASSRTGLNEKLFF TGTGCCAGCTCAAGGACAGGACTTAATGAAAAACTGTTTTTT
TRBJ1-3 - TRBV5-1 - CASSPGDHSSGNTIYF TGCGCCAGCAGCCCAGGGGACCATAGCTCTGGAAACACCATATATTTT
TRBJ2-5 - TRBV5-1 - CASSLGTNGETQYF TGCGCCAGCAGCTTGGGGACTAATGGGGAGACCCAGTACTTC
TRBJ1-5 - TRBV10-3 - CAIREGSNQPQHF TGTGCCATCAGGGAGGGGAGCAATCAGCCCCAGCATTTT
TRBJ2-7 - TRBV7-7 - CASSLVVGYEQYF TGTGCCAGCAGCTTAGTTGTAGGCTACGAGCAGTACTTC
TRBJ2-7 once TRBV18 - CASSPRGAYEQYF TGTGCCAGCTCACCCCGGGGTGCCTACGAGCAGTACTTC
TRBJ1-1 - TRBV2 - CASSELSRRSEAFF TGTGCCAGCAGTGAGCTCTCTCGGAGGTCTGAAGCTTTCTTT
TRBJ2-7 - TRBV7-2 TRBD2 CASSLVTGTSDAYEQYF TGTGCCAGCAGCTTAGTCACGGGAACTAGCGACGCCTACGAGCAGTACTTC
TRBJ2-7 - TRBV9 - CASSVDEEVSYEQYF TGTGCCAGCAGCGTAGACGAAGAGGTGTCCTACGAACAGTACTTC
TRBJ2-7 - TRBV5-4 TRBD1 CASSFQGATYEQYF TGTGCCAGCAGCTTTCAGGGGGCTACCTACGAGCAGTACTTC
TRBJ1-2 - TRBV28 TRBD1 CASTSGTGGPYGYTF TGTGCCAGCACCTCCGGGACAGGGGGCCCCTATGGCTACACCTTC
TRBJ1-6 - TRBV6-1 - CASSVRETSTGSPLHF TGTGCCAGCAGTGTAAGGGAAACATCAACGGGTTCACCCCTCCACTTT
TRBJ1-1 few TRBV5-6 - CASSLLTREAFF TGTGCCAGCAGCTTGTTGACACGTGAAGCTTTCTTT
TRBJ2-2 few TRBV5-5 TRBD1 CASSFLTGGSGELFF TGTGCCAGCAGCTTCCTTACAGGGGGTTCCGGGGAGCTGTTTTTT
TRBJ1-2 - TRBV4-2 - CASSLQPRTVYGYTF TGTGCCAGCAGCCTCCAGCCCAGGACAGTTTATGGCTACACCTTC
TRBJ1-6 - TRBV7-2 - CASSLGQNNSPLHF TGTGCCAGCAGCTTAGGACAGAATAATTCACCCCTCCACTTT
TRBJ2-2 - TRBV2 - CASSEARTGELFF TGTGCCAGCAGTGAAGCGCGGACCGGGGAGCTGTTTTTT
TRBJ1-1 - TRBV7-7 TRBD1 CASRPWTGRSEEGYTEAFF TGTGCCAGCAGACCTTGGACAGGGCGAAGTGAGGAAGGGTACACTGAAGCTTTCTTT
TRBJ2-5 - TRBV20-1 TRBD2 CSPGGEETQYF TGCAGCCCTGGGGGGGAAGAGACCCAGTACTTC
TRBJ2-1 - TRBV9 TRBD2 CASSRDPSGGINEQFF TGTGCCAGCAGTCGGGACCCTAGCGGGGGGATCAATGAGCAGTTCTTC
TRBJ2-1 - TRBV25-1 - CASGIGVSSYNEQFF TGTGCCAGCGGGATAGGGGTCAGCTCCTACAATGAGCAGTTCTTC
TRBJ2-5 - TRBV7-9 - CASRPPMPTLKETQYF TGTGCCAGCAGACCTCCCATGCCTACCTTGAAAGAGACCCAGTACTTC
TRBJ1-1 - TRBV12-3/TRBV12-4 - CASSLGKNTEAFF TGTGCCAGCAGTTTAGGGAAGAACACTGAAGCTTTCTTT
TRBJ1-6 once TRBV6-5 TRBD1 CASSYQGQNSPLHF TGTGCCAGCAGTTACCAGGGACAGAATTCACCCCTCCACTTT
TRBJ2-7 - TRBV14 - CASSAYLRTEQYF TGTGCCAGCAGCGCATATCTACGTACCGAGCAGTACTTC
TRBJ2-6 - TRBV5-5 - CASSPPPGPSGANVLTF TGTGCCAGCAGCCCGCCCCCCGGGCCCTCTGGGGCCAACGTCCTGACTTTC
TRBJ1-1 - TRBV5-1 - CASSLQGARMNTEAFF TGCGCCAGCAGCTTGCAAGGGGCGCGGATGAACACTGAAGCTTTCTTT
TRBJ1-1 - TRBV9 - CASSMTRTNTEAFF TGTGCCAGCAGCATGACCAGAACGAACACTGAAGCTTTCTTT
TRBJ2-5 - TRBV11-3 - CASSRLGQETQYF TGTGCCAGCAGCCGGCTGGGGCAAGAGACCCAGTACTTC
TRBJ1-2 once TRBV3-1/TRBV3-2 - CASSQVPTVVNYGYTF TGTGCCAGCAGCCAAGTACCGACAGTGGTTAACTATGGCTACACCTTC
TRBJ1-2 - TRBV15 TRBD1 CATSRGVDRGWGNYGYTF TGTGCCACCAGCAGAGGGGTGGACAGGGGATGGGGCAACTATGGCTACACCTTC
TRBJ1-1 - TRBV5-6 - CASSAVRARAEAFF TGTGCCAGCAGCGCCGTCAGGGCGAGAGCTGAAGCTTTCTTT
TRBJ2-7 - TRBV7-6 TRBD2 CASSLSGGPLGEQYF TGTGCCAGCAGCCTTAGCGGGGGTCCATTGGGCGAGCAGTACTTC
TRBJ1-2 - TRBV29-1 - CSVVGTLGGYTF TGCAGCGTTGTTGGGACCCTGGGGGGCTACACCTTC
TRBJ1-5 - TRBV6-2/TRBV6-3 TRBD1 CASSYTGGGQPQHF TGTGCCAGCAGTTACACAGGGGGAGGGCAGCCCCAGCATTTT
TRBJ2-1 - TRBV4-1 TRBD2 CASRILGTNYNEQFF TGCGCCAGCAGAATCCTCGGGACTAACTACAATGAGCAGTTCTTC
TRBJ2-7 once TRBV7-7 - CASSSNHGGSYEQYF TGTGCCAGCAGCTCCAATCATGGGGGCTCGTACGAGCAGTACTTC
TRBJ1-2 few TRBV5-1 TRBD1 CASSPWDSPGYTF TGCGCCAGCAGCCCATGGGACAGCCCTGGCTACACCTTC
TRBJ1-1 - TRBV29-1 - CSVRPRTARGNTEAFF TGCAGCGTTAGGCCCCGGACAGCCAGAGGGAACACTGAAGCTTTCTTT
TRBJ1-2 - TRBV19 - CASSISWGGTEGYTF TGTGCCAGTAGTATCTCATGGGGGGGGACGGAAGGCTACACCTTC
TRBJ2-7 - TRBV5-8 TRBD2 CASSEERITRGGRRYEQYF TGTGCCAGCAGCGAAGAACGGATAACGCGGGGGGGCCGGAGATACGAGCAGTACTTC
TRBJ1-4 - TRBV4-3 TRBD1 CASSQEDRRGEKLFF TGCGCCAGCAGCCAAGAGGACAGGAGAGGGGAAAAACTGTTTTTT
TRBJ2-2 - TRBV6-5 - CASSYSLGNTGELFF TGTGCCAGCAGTTACTCTTTGGGTAACACCGGGGAGCTGTTTTTT
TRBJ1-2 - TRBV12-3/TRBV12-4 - CASSLGANYGYTF TGTGCCAGCAGTTTAGGAGCTAACTATGGCTACACCTTC
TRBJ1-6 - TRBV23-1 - CASTSRQSRGSPLHF TGCGCCAGCACCTCTCGACAGTCACGAGGATCACCCCTCCACTTT
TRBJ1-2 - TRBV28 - CASSTGYGYTF TGTGCCAGCAGCACAGGCTATGGCTACACCTTC